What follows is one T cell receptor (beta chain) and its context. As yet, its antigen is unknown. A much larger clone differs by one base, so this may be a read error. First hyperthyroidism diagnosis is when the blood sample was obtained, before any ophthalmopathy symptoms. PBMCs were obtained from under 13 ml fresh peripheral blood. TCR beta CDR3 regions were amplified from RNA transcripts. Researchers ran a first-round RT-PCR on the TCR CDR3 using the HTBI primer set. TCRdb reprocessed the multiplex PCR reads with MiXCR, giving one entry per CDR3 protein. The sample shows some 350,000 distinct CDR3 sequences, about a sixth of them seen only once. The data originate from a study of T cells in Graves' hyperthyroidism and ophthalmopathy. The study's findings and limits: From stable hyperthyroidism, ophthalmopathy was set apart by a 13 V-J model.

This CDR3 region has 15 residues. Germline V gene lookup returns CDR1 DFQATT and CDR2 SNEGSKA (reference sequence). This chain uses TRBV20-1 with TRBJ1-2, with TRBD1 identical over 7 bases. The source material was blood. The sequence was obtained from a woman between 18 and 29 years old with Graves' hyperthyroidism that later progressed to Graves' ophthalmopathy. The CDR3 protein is CSAGEITGTVYGYTF. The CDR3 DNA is TGCAGTGCTGGAGAAATAACCGGGACAGTCTATGGCTACACCTTC.